A single sample is the source of the 16 T cell receptor beta chains below, sequenced in a study of blood T cell repertoires in COVID-19 (dated by TCRdb to 2018 to 2020). Library preparation used the immunoSEQ multiplex PCR assay. TCRdb limited this immuneACCESS table to in-frame rearrangements with V and J called. A share of clones is missing; checked studies link under half to unresolved V genes, and the rest is unexplained. Recorded for this sample are some 120,000 clones; 80% to 90% of them occurred a single time. Together, the top ten hold over 3.5% of the sample. The sample was peripheral blood. All receptors come from a woman aged 55-70 years with acute or convalescent COVID-19.

On this clone itself: At the DNA level, this CDR3 is encoded by other sequences in the same sample as well. V is TRBV18 and J is TRBJ1-3; D is ambiguous. The CDR3 is 13 amino acids. V was trimmed by 3 bases and J by 0 bases, leaving 3 bases between them. Germline CDR1 and CDR2: KGHSH and LQKENI. CDR3: CASSPSSGNTIYF. The CDR3 bases are TGTGCCAGCTCACCGAGCTCTGGAAACACCATATATTTT.

The rearrangement uses TRBV9 and TRBJ2-1; 12 bases match TRBD2. The trim removed 0 bases at V and 4 bases at J, leaving 8 bases unmatched. From germline, CDR1 is SGDLS and CDR2 YYNGEE. This CDR3 is built from 18 residues. Written as DNA, the CDR3 is TGTGCCAGCAGCGTAGAAGAAGGGACTAGCGGGTTTTACAATGAGCAGTTCTTC. It is translated as CASSVEEGTSGFYNEQFF.

This chain uses TRBV3-1 (or the pseudogene TRBV3-2) with TRBJ2-1, with D unresolved. CDR1 is LGHDT, CDR2 YNNKEL, per germline (reference sequence). The CDR3 contains 11 residues. Trimming cost V 3 bases and J 6 bases, with 3 bases left between them. The CDR3 here is CASSHINEQFF. The CDR3 DNA sequence: TGTGCCAGCAGCCACATCAATGAGCAGTTCTTC.

This rearrangement joins TRBV5-8 to TRBJ1-6; D is unresolved. The CDR3 totals 14 residues. Trimming pared 4 bases from V and 6 bases from J, leaving 11 bases between. The germline V gene encodes CDR1 SGHTS and CDR2 YDEGEE. The CDR3 sequence: CASSTPNSNSPLHF. CDR3 DNA sequence: TGTGCCAGCAGCACCCCTAATTCTAATTCACCCCTCCACTTT.

The rearrangement joins TRBV28 to TRBJ1-2, with TRBD1 matching 8 bases. V was clipped by 6 bases and J by 8 bases; unmatched bases: 17. Germline V gives CDR1 MDHEN, CDR2 SYDVKM. The CDR3 consists of 16 residues. CDR3 residues: CASSQSAGQGGNGYTF. The DNA of the CDR3 is TGTGCCAGCAGCCAGAGTGCCGGACAGGGCGGTAACGGCTACACCTTC.

J is TRBJ2-7 and V is TRBV6-5; 9 positions match TRBD2. CDR1 and CDR2 (germline): MNHEY, SVGAGI. The CDR3 is made up of 14 amino acids. V lost 6 bases to trimming and J lost 3 bases; unmatched junction nucleotides: 6. The CDR3 nucleotides read TGTGCCAGCAGCTGGACTAGCGACATCTACGAGCAGTACTTC. Protein: CASSWTSDIYEQYF.

This chain connects TRBV7-9 to TRBJ1-2, with D perhaps TRBD1 (6 bases). Germline CDR1 reads SEHNR; CDR2 reads FQNEAQ (reference sequence). The V end lost 8 bases, the J end lost 2 bases, and 9 bases lay between the germline ends. The CDR3 extends over 12 amino acids. In DNA, the CDR3 is TGTGCCAGCTCAGGGGACAACTATGGCTACACCTTC. It codes for CASSGDNYGYTF. The full variable domain, in which reference TRBV7-9 and TRBJ1-2 provide the parts outside the CDR3, is DTGVSQNPRHKITKRGQNVTFRCDPISEHNRLYWYRQTLGQGPEFLTYFQNEAQLEKSRLLSDRFSAERPKGSFSTLEIQRTEQGDSAMYLCASSGDNYGYTFGSGTRLTVV.

The sample holds a few counts of this clone. This chain joins TRBV7-6 and TRBJ2-1, with D perhaps matching TRBD1 (6 bases). The CDR3 covers 14 residues. The V end was cut by 0 bases, the J end by 5 bases, with 8 bases between. Germline CDR1 SGHVS, CDR2 FNYEAQ. The CDR3 sequence: CASSLADRNNEQFF. The DNA of the CDR3 is TGTGCCAGCAGCTTAGCGGACAGAAACAATGAGCAGTTCTTC.

The J gene is TRBJ1-1, the V gene TRBV14, with 9 bases lining up with TRBD1. With V trimmed by 4 bases and J by 4 bases, 4 bases remained unmatched. The CDR3 sequence is 14 residues long. Per germline, CDR1 SGHDN and CDR2 FVKESK. CDR3 residues: CASSLGQGITEAFF. CDR3 DNA sequence: TGTGCCAGCAGCCTGGGACAGGGAATCACTGAAGCTTTCTTT. The full variable domain, its missing parts supplied by reference TRBV14 and TRBJ1-1, is EAGVTQFPSHSVIEKGQTVTLRCDPISGHDNLYWYRRVMGKEIKFLLHFVKESKQDESGMPNNRFLAERTGGTYSTLKVQPAELEDSGVYFCASSLGQGITEAFFGQGTRLTVV.

This clone has a handful of counts. This rearrangement joins TRBV2 to TRBJ2-3, with TRBD1 matching over 10 bases. CDR1 is SNHLY and CDR2 is FYNNEI in the germline V gene. J gave up 0 bases and V 6 bases, and 6 bases lay outside the gene matches. The CDR3 loop spans 16 amino acids. CDR3 nucleotide sequence: TGTGCCAGCAGGAGACAGGGGGCGCGGAGCACAGATACGCAGTATTTT. This encodes CASRRQGARSTDTQYF. The whole variable domain, filled in from reference TRBV2 and TRBJ2-3, reads EPEVTQTPSHQVTQMGQEVILRCVPISNHLYFYWYRQILGQKVEFLVSFYNNEISEKSEIFDDQFSVERPDGSNFTLKIRSTKLEDSAMYFCASRRQGARSTDTQYFGPGTRLTVL.

The gene calls are TRBV11-2 and TRBJ2-5; a possible D gene is TRBD2 (6 bases). V dropped 8 bases and J dropped 4 bases, with 20 bases sitting between them. Germline V gives CDR1 SGHAT, CDR2 FQNNGV. The CDR3 consists of 15 residues. CDR3 coding DNA: TGTGCCAGCGGGGAGACCGGGACTTCTGGAGAGACCCAGTACTTC. Encoded protein: CASGETGTSGETQYF.

This sequence joins TRBV10-3 and TRBJ1-1; no reliable D call. The V and J ends lost 3 bases and 5 bases respectively, with 7 bases between them. CDR1 is ENHRY and CDR2 is SYGVKD in the germline V gene. This CDR3 has 12 amino acids. CDR3 DNA sequence: TGTGCCATCAGTGATCGGGATACTGAAGCTTTCTTT. This codes for CAISDRDTEAFF.

This sequence joins TRBV2 and TRBJ2-3; 7 bases are shared with TRBD2. The CDR3 spans 14 residues. V lost 5 bases and J lost 2; bases outside the gene matches: 4. From germline, CDR1 is SNHLY and CDR2 FYNNEI. The CDR3 loop is CASSTSVHTDTQYF. CDR3 bases: TGTGCCAGCAGTACTAGCGTACACACAGATACGCAGTATTTT.

In its sample, this clone was seen a few times. The rearrangement links TRBV28 to TRBJ1-2, with TRBD1 as a possible D gene (6 bases). The CDR3 is 13 amino acids. Trimming left V 6 bases short and J 4 bases short, with 12 bases between. Germline V lookup: CDR1 MDHEN, CDR2 SYDVKM. CDR3 nucleotides: TGTGCCAGCAGAAAGCCGGACAGCTATGGCTACACCTTC. Protein: CASRKPDSYGYTF.

The rearrangement links TRBV28 to TRBJ2-7; 11 positions match TRBD2. The CDR3 consists of 15 residues. V lost 6 bases and J lost 2; bases outside the gene matches: 6. Germline CDR1 and CDR2: MDHEN and SYDVKM. As DNA, the CDR3 is TGTGCCAGCAGCTCCGGGACTAGCGGTACCTACGAGCAGTACGTC. This gives the protein CASSSGTSGTYEQYV.

The chain combines TRBV6-1 with TRBJ2-5, with D possibly TRBD2 on 5 matching bases. Trimming shortened V by 1 base and J by 5 bases, and 8 bases separated the two germline ends. CDR3 length equals 13 residues. The germline V gene has CDR1 MNHNS and CDR2 SASEGT. The CDR3 loop is CASSEGPGETQYF. As DNA, the CDR3 is TGTGCCAGCAGTGAAGGCCCGGGGGAGACCCAGTACTTC.